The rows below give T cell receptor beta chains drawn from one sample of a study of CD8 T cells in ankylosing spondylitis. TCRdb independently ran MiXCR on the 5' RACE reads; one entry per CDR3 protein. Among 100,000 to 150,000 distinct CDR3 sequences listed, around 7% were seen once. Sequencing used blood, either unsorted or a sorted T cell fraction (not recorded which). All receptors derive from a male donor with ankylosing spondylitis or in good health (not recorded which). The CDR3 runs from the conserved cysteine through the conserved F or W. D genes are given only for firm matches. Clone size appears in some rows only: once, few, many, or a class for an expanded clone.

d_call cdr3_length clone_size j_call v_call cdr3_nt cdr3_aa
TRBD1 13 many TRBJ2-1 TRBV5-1 TGCGCCAGCAGCTTGCAGGGGGCCAATGAGCAGTTCTTC CASSLQGANEQFF
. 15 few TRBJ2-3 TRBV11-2 TGTGCCAGCAGCCGTCGGGCGGGTTTAGAAGATACGCAGTATTTT CASSRRAGLEDTQYF
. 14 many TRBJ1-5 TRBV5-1 TGCGCCAGCAGCTTACAGGGAGGAGTTCAGCCCCAGCATTTT CASSLQGGVQPQHF
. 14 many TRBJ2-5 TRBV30 TGTGCCTGGAGTAAACAGGAGGGGGGAGAGACCCAGTACTTC CAWSKQEGGETQYF
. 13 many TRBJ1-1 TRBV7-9 TGTGCCAGCAGCATGACAGATAACACTGAAGCTTTCTTT CASSMTDNTEAFF
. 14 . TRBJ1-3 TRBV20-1 TGCAGTGCTAGGGCAGGGATCTCGGGAAACACCATATATTTT CSARAGISGNTIYF
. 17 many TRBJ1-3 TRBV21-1 TGTGCCAGCAGCAAAGCAAGTCGGGGGTATTCTGGAAACACCATATATTTT CASSKASRGYSGNTIYF
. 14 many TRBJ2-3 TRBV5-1 TGCGCCAGCAGCTTGGCCGCGGAACCAGATACGCAGTATTTT CASSLAAEPDTQYF
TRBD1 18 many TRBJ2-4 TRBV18 TGTGCCAGCTCACCACCGTGGACAGGGGCGTTAGCCAAAAACATTCAGTACTTC CASSPPWTGALAKNIQYF
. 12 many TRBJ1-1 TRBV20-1 TGCAGTGCCCCTTCGGGGGCGACTGAAGCTTTCTTT CSAPSGATEAFF
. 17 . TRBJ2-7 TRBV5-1 TGCGCCAGCAGCTTGGATTACGGAATGGGGAAGGCCTACGAGCAGTACTTC CASSLDYGMGKAYEQYF
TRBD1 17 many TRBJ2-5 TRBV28 TGTGCCAGCAGTTTTTACGGACAGGGGGCAGGCCAAGAGACCCAGTACTTC CASSFYGQGAGQETQYF
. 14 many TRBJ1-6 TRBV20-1 TGCAGTGCTGCTAGGGCAGTGTATAATTCACCCCTCCACTTT CSAARAVYNSPLHF
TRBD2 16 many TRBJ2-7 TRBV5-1 TGCGCCAGCAGCTTGGATCTCGCGGGGGGGTTCTACGAGCAGTACTTC CASSLDLAGGFYEQYF
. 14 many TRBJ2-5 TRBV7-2 TGTGCCAGCAGCTCGCCGGGAACTCAAGAGACCCAGTACTTC CASSSPGTQETQYF
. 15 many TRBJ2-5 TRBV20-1 TGCAGTGCTAGAGTCTCTGTACCGGGGCAAGAGACCCAGTACTTC CSARVSVPGQETQYF
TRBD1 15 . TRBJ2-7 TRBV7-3 TGTGCCAGCAGCTTAACAGGGGGCACCCCCTACGAGCAGTACTTC CASSLTGGTPYEQYF
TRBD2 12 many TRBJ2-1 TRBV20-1 TGCAGTGCTGCTGAAACTAGCGCTGAGCAGTTCTTC CSAAETSAEQFF
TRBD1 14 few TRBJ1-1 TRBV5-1 TGCGCCAGCAGCCCGAGGACAGGGTGGACTGAAGCTTTCTTT CASSPRTGWTEAFF
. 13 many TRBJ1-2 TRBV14 TGTGCCAGCACCCTAGGGCGAGGCTATGGCTACACCTTC CASTLGRGYGYTF
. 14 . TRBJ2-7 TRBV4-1 TGCGCCAGCAGCCAAGTTCGCAGGCCCGACGAGCAGTACTTC CASSQVRRPDEQYF
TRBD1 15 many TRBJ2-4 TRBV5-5 TGTGCCAGCAGCTTGGGGGACAGGAAGGTGGACATTCAGTACTTC CASSLGDRKVDIQYF
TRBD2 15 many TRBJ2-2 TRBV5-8 TGTGCCAGCAGCGTGACTAGCGGATACACCGGGGAGCTGTTTTTT CASSVTSGYTGELFF
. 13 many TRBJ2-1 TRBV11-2 TGTGCCAGCAGCTTGGCAGCTTACAATGAGCAGTTCTTC CASSLAAYNEQFF
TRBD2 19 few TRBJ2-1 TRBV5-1 TGCGCCAGCAGCACTCGCGGGACTAGCGGTACTAGCTCCTACAATGAGCAGTTCTTC CASSTRGTSGTSSYNEQFF
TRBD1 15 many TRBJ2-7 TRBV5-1 TGCGCCAGCAGCTTGGAGACAGGGGATTCCTACGAGCAGTACTTC CASSLETGDSYEQYF
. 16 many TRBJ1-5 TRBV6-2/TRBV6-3 TGTGCCAGCAGTTACTCGGGGGGTGCCGGCAATCAGCCCCAGCATTTT CASSYSGGAGNQPQHF
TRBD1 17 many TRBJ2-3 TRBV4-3 TGCGCCAGCAGCCAAGACGGGACAGGATTCAACACAGATACGCAGTATTTT CASSQDGTGFNTDTQYF
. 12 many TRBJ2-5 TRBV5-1 TGCGCCAGCAGCTTGTGGGATGAGACCCAGTACTTC CASSLWDETQYF
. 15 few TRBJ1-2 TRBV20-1 TGCAGTGCTAGCAGGGCAGGCCAATCTAACTATGGCTACACCTTC CSASRAGQSNYGYTF
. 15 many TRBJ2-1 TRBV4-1 TGCGCCAGCAGCCAAGAAGGGAATTTGTACAATGAGCAGTTCTTC CASSQEGNLYNEQFF
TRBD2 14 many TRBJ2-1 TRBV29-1 TGCAGCGTTGTAGGAGTAGCGGGAGGCAGGGAGCAGTTCTTC CSVVGVAGGREQFF
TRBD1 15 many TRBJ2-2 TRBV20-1 TGCAGTGCTAGAGACAGGGGGCGGGTGACCGGGGAGCTGTTTTTT CSARDRGRVTGELFF
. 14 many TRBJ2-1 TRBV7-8 TGTGCCAGCAGCTTATATAGGGGAGACAATGAGCAGTTCTTC CASSLYRGDNEQFF
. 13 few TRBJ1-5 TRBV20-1 TGCAGTGCGAGGGGGGGGGTCAATCAGCCCCAGCATTTT CSARGGVNQPQHF
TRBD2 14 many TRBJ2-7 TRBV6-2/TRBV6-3 TGTGCCACCTCTCCGGCACGGGGGGCCTACGAGCAGTACTTC CATSPARGAYEQYF
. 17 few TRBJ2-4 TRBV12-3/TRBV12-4 TGTGCCAGCAGTGAACCGGGTTTACAGAGAGCCAAAAACATTCAGTACTTC CASSEPGLQRAKNIQYF
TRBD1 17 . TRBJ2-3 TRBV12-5 TGTGCTAGTGGTTGGAGGACGGGACAGGGGGTGTCAGATACGCAGTATTTT CASGWRTGQGVSDTQYF
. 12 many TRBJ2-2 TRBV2 TGTGCCAGCAACGGAGGGCGAGGGGAGCTGTTTTTT CASNGGRGELFF
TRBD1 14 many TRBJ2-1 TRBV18 TGTGCCAGCTCACCCGGACAGGGGAACCATGAGCAGTTCTTC CASSPGQGNHEQFF
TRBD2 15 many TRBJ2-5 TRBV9 TGTGCCAGCAGCGTGGGGGGACTAGCGGAAGAGACCCAGTACTTC CASSVGGLAEETQYF
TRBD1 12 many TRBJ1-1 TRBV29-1 TGCAGCGTTTCGACAGGGGGTTATTTGGCTTTCTTT CSVSTGGYLAFF
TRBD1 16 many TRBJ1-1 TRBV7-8 TGTGCCAGCAGCTTAGCTTGGGCAGGGGGCGGTACTGAAGCTTTCTTT CASSLAWAGGGTEAFF
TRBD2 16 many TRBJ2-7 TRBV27 TGTGCCAGCAGCCCGTCTTCTAGCGGGAGTTTGTACGAGCAGTACTTC CASSPSSSGSLYEQYF
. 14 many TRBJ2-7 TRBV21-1 TGTGCCAGCAGCTCCTGGTGGGGGTCCTACGAGCAGTACTTC CASSSWWGSYEQYF
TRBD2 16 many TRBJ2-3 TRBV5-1 TGCGCCAGCAGAGCGACTAGCGGGGGGGCCCCAGATACGCAGTATTTT CASRATSGGAPDTQYF
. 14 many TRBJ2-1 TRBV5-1 TGCGCCAGCAGCTCGGGGGGCCCTTACAATGAGCAGTTCTTC CASSSGGPYNEQFF
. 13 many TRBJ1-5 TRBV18 TGTGCCAGCTCGATTGGGACCGATCAGCCCCAGCATTTT CASSIGTDQPQHF
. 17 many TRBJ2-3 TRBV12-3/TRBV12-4 TGTGCCAGCAGTCCCCTACGGGACTCCCAGGTCCCAGATACGCAGTATTTT CASSPLRDSQVPDTQYF
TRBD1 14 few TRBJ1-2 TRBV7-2 TGTGCCAGCAGCTTAACGACAGGGCCCTATGGCTACACCTTC CASSLTTGPYGYTF